The 20 T cell receptor beta chains below all came from one sample that was sequenced in a study of metastatic and nonmetastatic thyroid tumors. Via MiXCR, TCRdb re-called the PCR reads. This sample has about 40,000 clones, with 15% to 20% found just once. Patients underwent thyroid surgery, and none had received any treatment before it. Sequences were obtained from tumor tissue. The origin of the receptors is a female donor with papillary thyroid cancer or a benign thyroid nodule (not recorded which). Some clones in this sample may be carry-over from other donors' samples.

In regard to this clone: Germline is not matched at one junction end, which may reflect a read error. The sample has other DNA sequences that encode this CDR3 too. The J gene is TRBJ2-7, the V gene TRBV5-6; the D call may be TRBD1 or TRBD2 (5 bases each). The germline CDR1 and CDR2 sequences are SGHDT and YYEEEE. The CDR3 extends over 15 amino acids. Here the CDR3 reads CASSLTGTRLYEQYF. DNA for the CDR3: TGTGCCAGTAGCCTTACCGGGACCCGACTCTACGAGCAATACTTC. The whole variable domain, remainder taken from reference TRBV5-6 and TRBJ2-7, is DAGVTQSPTHLIKTRGQQVTLRCSPKSGHDTVSWYQQALGQGPQFIFQYYEEEERQRGNFPDRFSGHQFPNYSSELNVNALLLGDSALYLCASSLTGTRLYEQYFGPGTRLTVT.

This clone showed up many times. The chain has TRBV20-1 and TRBJ1-4; no reliable D call. This CDR3 is 12 amino acids long. Trimming removed 0 bases at V and 8 bases at J, with 7 bases between. The germline V gene encodes CDR1 DFQATT and CDR2 SNEGSKA (reference sequence). Here the CDR3 reads CSARDNTEKLFF. As DNA, the CDR3 is TGCAGTGCTAGAGATAATACAGAAAAACTGTTTTTT.

This clone was seen many times. The chain's CDR3 is CASRRTGWKDYGYTF. The CDR3 coding sequence is TGTGCCAGCAGGCGGACAGGGTGGAAGGACTATGGCTACACCTTC. The rearrangement uses TRBV2 and TRBJ1-2; 8 bases map to TRBD1. The CDR3 has 15 residues. J was trimmed by 3 bases and V by 6 bases; bases with no gene match: 9. The germline V gene encodes CDR1 SNHLY and CDR2 FYNNEI. The full variable domain, with the rest looked up from reference TRBV2 and TRBJ1-2, is EPEVTQTPSHQVTQMGQEVILRCVPISNHLYFYWYRQILGQKVEFLVSFYNNEISEKSEIFDDQFSVERPDGSNFTLKIRSTKLEDSAMYFCASRRTGWKDYGYTFGSGTRLTVV.

This clone was picked up many times. The V and J genes are TRBV7-9 and TRBJ1-3; 8 bases match TRBD1. The CDR3 is 14 amino acids. V lost 5 bases to trimming and J lost 3 bases; unmatched junction nucleotides: 3. CDR1 is SEHNR, CDR2 FQNEAQ, per germline (reference sequence). CDR3 sequence (DNA): TGTGCCAGCAGCCAAACAGGGGGTGGAAACACCATATATTTT. Amino acids: CASSQTGGGNTIYF.

The table lists this clone with many counts. The CDR3 DNA sequence: TGTGCCAGCACTTCCTCCGGGGATACGCAGTATTTT. This sequence encodes CASTSSGDTQYF. The chain carries TRBV28 and TRBJ2-3; D not resolved. V dropped 7 bases and J dropped 6 bases, with 11 bases sitting between them. Germline CDR1 is MDHEN and CDR2 is SYDVKM. The CDR3 consists of 12 residues. Supplemented by reference TRBV28 and TRBJ2-3, the full variable domain reads DVKVTQSSRYLVKRTGEKVFLECVQDMDHENMFWYRQDPGLGLRLIYFSYDVKMKEKGDIPEGYSVSREKKERFSLILESASTNQTSMYLCASTSSGDTQYFGPGTRLTVL.

Worth noting for this clone: A junction end diverges from the germline sequence, so it may reflect a read error. The chain is built from TRBV7-7 and TRBJ2-7, with 8 bases fitting TRBD1. CDR1 is SSHAT, CDR2 FNYEAQ, per germline (reference sequence). The CDR3 loop spans 15 amino acids. The CDR3 loop reads CASSLGGQVNYEQYF. The CDR3 DNA is TGTGCTAGCAGCTTAGGGGGACAGGTCAACTACGAGCAGTACTTC.

Regarding this clone: A much larger clone differs by one base, so this may be a read error. The rearrangement links TRBV19 to TRBJ2-1, with D possibly being TRBD2 (5 bases). Germline CDR1 LNHDA, CDR2 SQIVND (reference sequence). V was trimmed by 10 bases and J by 0 bases, leaving 16 bases between them. This CDR3 comprises 15 residues. The CDR3 loop reads CATREGAVSYNEQFF. The CDR3 bases are TGTGCCACCCGGGAAGGAGCGGTCTCCTACAATGAGCAGTTCTTC.

This clone was seen ten or more times. The V call is TRBV7-9, the J call TRBJ1-1; a possible D gene is TRBD1 (5 bases). The CDR3 is 14 amino acids. The germline V gene encodes CDR1 SEHNR and CDR2 FQNEAQ (reference sequence). Trimming shortened V by 4 bases and J by 7 bases, and 16 bases separated the two germline ends. Here the CDR3 reads CASSSPMGVGEAFF. CDR3 bases: TGTGCCAGCAGCTCACCTATGGGGGTAGGTGAAGCTTTCTTT.

This clone was counted at least ten times. The J gene is TRBJ2-1, the V gene TRBV4-2; 8 bases align to TRBD1. CDR1 and CDR2 (germline): LGHNA, YNFKEQ. The CDR3 spans 17 residues. Germline trimming cut 0 bases from V and 3 bases from J; bases unmatched to any gene: 7. CDR3 protein: CASSQDLGTGRYNEQFF. The CDR3 DNA follows: TGTGCCAGCAGCCAAGATCTCGGGACAGGTCGCTACAATGAGCAGTTCTTC.

This chain joins TRBV11-1 and TRBJ1-1, with D possibly being TRBD1 (6 bases). Germline V gene sequence: CDR1 SGHAT, CDR2 FQDESV (reference sequence). The CDR3 runs 13 residues. V dropped 3 bases and J dropped 3 bases, with 8 bases sitting between them. Here the CDR3 reads CASSFYRDTEAFF. CDR3 in DNA: TGTGCCAGCAGCTTCTACAGGGACACTGAAGCTTTCTTT. The full variable domain, its missing parts supplied by reference TRBV11-1 and TRBJ1-1, is EAEVAQSPRYKITEKSQAVAFWCDPISGHATLYWYRQILGQGPELLVQFQDESVVDDSQLPKDRFSAERLKGVDSTLKIQPAELGDSAMYLCASSFYRDTEAFFGQGTRLTVV.

This clone has at least ten counts. The chain carries TRBV7-2 and TRBJ1-2; 9 nucleotides align to TRBD1. The V gene's germline CDR1 is SGHTA and CDR2 FQGNSA. V gave up 5 bases and J gave up 7 bases; unmatched junction bases: 11. The CDR3 spans 15 residues. CDR3 amino acids: CASSAGQGRAAGYTF. In DNA, the CDR3 is TGTGCCAGCAGCGCTGGACAGGGGAGGGCGGCTGGCTACACCTTC.

The chain has TRBV7-2 and TRBJ2-7; possible D gene TRBD2, 6 bases. Between the trimmed V and J ends, which lost 1 base and 5 bases, there was a span of 9 bases. The CDR3 is 13 amino acids. Germline V lookup: CDR1 SGHTA, CDR2 FQGNSA. Written as DNA, the CDR3 is TGTGCCAGCAGCTTAGTGGGGGGTAACGAGCAGTACTTC. Translating it yields CASSLVGGNEQYF.

This clone has at least ten counts. The chain joins TRBV6-2 or TRBV6-3 to TRBJ1-6, with a possible D match to TRBD1 (6 bases). CDR1 is MNHEY, CDR2 SVGEGT, per germline. This CDR3 spans 13 amino acids. V lost 4 bases and J lost 10, with 11 bases in between. The CDR3 protein is CASSSQGRSPLHF. CDR3 nucleotide sequence: TGTGCCAGCAGTTCCCAGGGGCGGTCACCCCTCCACTTT.

This clone was seen at least ten times. This sequence joins TRBV5-1 and TRBJ2-3, with 12 bases fitting TRBD2. With V trimmed by 0 bases and J by 6 bases, 2 bases remained unmatched. Per the germline V gene, CDR1 is SGHRS and CDR2 is YFSETQ. This CDR3 contains 15 residues. The CDR3 nucleotides read TGCGCCAGCAGCTTGGGGACTAGCGGGGAGGATACGCAGTATTTT. Residues: CASSLGTSGEDTQYF.

The chain links TRBV19 to TRBJ1-2; perhaps TRBD1 as D (5 bases). The germline CDR1 and CDR2 sequences are LNHDA and SQIVND (reference sequence). Trimming cost V 4 bases and J 2 bases, with 14 bases left between them. This CDR3 is built from 15 residues. This CDR3 reads CASSRGTGSNYGYTF. CDR3 DNA sequence: TGTGCCAGTAGTAGGGGGACCGGATCCAACTATGGCTACACCTTC.

At least ten counts were recorded for this clone. The chain uses TRBV19 and TRBJ2-3; no clear D. This CDR3 is 11 amino acids long. V lost 1 base and J lost 8, with 4 bases in between. The germline V gene has CDR1 LNHDA and CDR2 SQIVND (reference sequence). CDR3 residues: CASSIGSTQYF. CDR3 DNA sequence: TGTGCCAGTAGTATAGGTTCTACGCAGTATTTT.

This clone came up many times. This chain links TRBV7-9 with TRBJ1-1; D call uncertain. The CDR3 loop spans 12 amino acids. Germline assignment: CDR1 SEHNR and CDR2 FQNEAQ (reference sequence). Trimming removed 1 base from V and 7 bases from J, with 7 bases in between. CDR3 protein: CASSLEALEAFF. As DNA, the CDR3 is TGTGCCAGCAGCTTAGAGGCCCTTGAAGCTTTCTTT.

There are many counts of this clone. A much larger clone lies a single base off, so this may be a read error. The genes are TRBV5-1 and TRBJ1-1; tentatively, D is TRBD1 (5 bases). Germline CDR1 and CDR2: SGHRS and YFSETQ. This CDR3 comprises 12 residues. For the CDR3, the DNA is TGCGCCGGCAGGGATAGGAACACTGAAGCTTTCTTT. Translating it yields CAGRDRNTEAFF. The full variable domain, completed using reference TRBV5-1 and TRBJ1-1, is KAGVTQTPRYLIKTRGQQVTLSCSPISGHRSVSWYQQTPGQGLQFLFEYFSETQRNKGNFPGRFSGRQFSNSRSEMNVSTLELGDSALYLCAGRDRNTEAFFGQGTRLTVV.

This clone was observed many times. The rearrangement joins TRBV12-3 or TRBV12-4 to TRBJ2-6; D not resolved. V dropped 9 bases and J dropped 3 bases, with 3 bases sitting between them. The length of the CDR3 is 11 residues. DNA of the CDR3: TGTGCCAGTTATGGGGCCAACGTCCTGACTTTC. Translated, it gives CASYGANVLTF.

This clone was seen ten or more times. This chain connects TRBV7-6 to TRBJ2-1, with 8 bases aligning to TRBD2. Trimming at V came to 6 bases and at J to 6 bases, leaving 10 bases not matched to a gene. The CDR3 loop spans 15 amino acids. Germline CDR1 SGHVS, CDR2 FNYEAQ. CDR3 nucleotide sequence: TGTGCCAGCAGGAGCAGGGGAGCGGGAGTCAATGAGCAGTTCTTC. This codes for CASRSRGAGVNEQFF.